This entry describes one T cell receptor (beta chain). This CDR3 is built from 13 residues. Germline values: CDR1 MNHNY, CDR2 SVGAGI (reference sequence). Trimming cost V 8 bases and J 2 bases; bases outside gene matches: 3. Original handling: The authors estimated nucleated cell counts from reference gene primer amplification. Clones were read by immunoSEQ multiplex PCR, and TCRdb kept only the in-frame ones, dropping some. Clone size and V and J calls were adopted from that table, with D and trimming inferred from the DNA. Of about 210,000 clones in the sample, approximately 78% are singletons; the top ten hold more than 10%. These data belong to a study of blood T cell repertoires in COVID-19. Study background: Both acute and convalescent COVID-19 samples were obtained from the United States, Italy and Spain. PBMCs, B-cell-depleted T cells, or T cells provided the cDNA or gDNA that made up the material.

This TCR came from a woman between 40 and 55 years old with acute or convalescent COVID-19. The sample comprised peripheral blood. The chain is built from TRBV6-6 and TRBJ2-7; TRBD1 matches at 10 bases. CDR3 in amino acids: CASDRGPPYEQYF. In DNA form, the CDR3 reads TGTGCCAGCGACAGGGGGCCCCCCTACGAGCAGTACTTC.